The clone carrying this TCR beta chain was counted at least ten times. The CDR3 consists of 15 residues. V was trimmed by 2 bases and J by 0 bases, leaving 6 bases between them. Germline V gene data show CDR1 as SGHRS and CDR2 as YFSETQ. These data come from a study of early T cells in non-severe SARS-CoV-2 infection. Study-wide context: Sequencing used unsorted whole-blood bulk RNA, so chains lack pairing.

Each CDR3 protein is one row after TCRdb ran MiXCR on the 5' RACE reads. The top ten clones hold under 10% of a sample with about 22,000 distinct CDR3 sequences, around 4.8% of them seen once. Sequencing was done on a sample of whole blood. This TCR was recovered from an adult who was a healthcare worker with PCR-confirmed SARS-CoV-2 infection or an uninfected control (not recorded which). V and J are TRBV5-1 and TRBJ2-6; D is unresolved. CDR3 DNA sequence: TGCGCCAGCAGCTTAGATTACTCTGGGGCCAACGTCCTGACTTTC. Its translation: CASSLDYSGANVLTF. The variable domain in full, completed from reference TRBV5-1 and TRBJ2-6, reads KAGVTQTPRYLIKTRGQQVTLSCSPISGHRSVSWYQQTPGQGLQFLFEYFSETQRNKGNFPGRFSGRQFSNSRSEMNVSTLELGDSALYLCASSLDYSGANVLTFGAGSRLTVL.